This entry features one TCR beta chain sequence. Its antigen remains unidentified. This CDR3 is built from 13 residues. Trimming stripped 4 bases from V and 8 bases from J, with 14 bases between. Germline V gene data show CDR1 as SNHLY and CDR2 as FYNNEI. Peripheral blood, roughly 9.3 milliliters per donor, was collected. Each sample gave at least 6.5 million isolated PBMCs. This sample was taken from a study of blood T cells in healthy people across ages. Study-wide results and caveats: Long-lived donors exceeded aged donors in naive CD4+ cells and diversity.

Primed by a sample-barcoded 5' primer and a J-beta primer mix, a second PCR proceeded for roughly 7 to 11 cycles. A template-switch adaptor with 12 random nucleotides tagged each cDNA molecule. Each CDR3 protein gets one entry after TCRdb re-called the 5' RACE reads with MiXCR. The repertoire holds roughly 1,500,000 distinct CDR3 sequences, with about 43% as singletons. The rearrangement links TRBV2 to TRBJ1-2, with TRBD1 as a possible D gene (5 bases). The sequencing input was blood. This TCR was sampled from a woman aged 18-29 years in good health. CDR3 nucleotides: TGTGCCAGCAGTGCCCAGGGAGCAGCGGGCTACACCTTC. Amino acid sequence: CASSAQGAAGYTF. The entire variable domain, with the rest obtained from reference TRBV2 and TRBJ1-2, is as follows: EPEVTQTPSHQVTQMGQEVILRCVPISNHLYFYWYRQILGQKVEFLVSFYNNEISEKSEIFDDQFSVERPDGSNFTLKIRSTKLEDSAMYFCASSAQGAAGYTFGSGTRLTVV.